This TCR beta chain is drawn from a study of blood T cell repertoires in COVID-19. Authors' methods: Reference gene primer amplification gave nucleated cell count estimates. Profiling relied on immunoSEQ multiplex PCR, and the TCRdb table lists in-frame clones only, not all of them. V, J and clone size reflect that table, while D and trimming were determined from the DNA. The sample has just over 75,000 clones; roughly 84% are singletons. CDR1 and CDR2 (germline): MNHEY, SVGAGI. The CDR3 consists of 15 residues. Trimming removed 6 bases from V and 2 bases from J, with 14 bases in between. This chain uses TRBV6-5 with TRBJ1-5; a possible D gene is TRBD1 (6 bases). Material: peripheral blood. This receptor was identified in a man aged 50 to 60 with acute or convalescent COVID-19. The CDR3 DNA is TGTGCCAGCAGAAGACAGGTAGGAGGCAATCAGCCCCAGCATTTT. Translated: CASRRQVGGNQPQHF.